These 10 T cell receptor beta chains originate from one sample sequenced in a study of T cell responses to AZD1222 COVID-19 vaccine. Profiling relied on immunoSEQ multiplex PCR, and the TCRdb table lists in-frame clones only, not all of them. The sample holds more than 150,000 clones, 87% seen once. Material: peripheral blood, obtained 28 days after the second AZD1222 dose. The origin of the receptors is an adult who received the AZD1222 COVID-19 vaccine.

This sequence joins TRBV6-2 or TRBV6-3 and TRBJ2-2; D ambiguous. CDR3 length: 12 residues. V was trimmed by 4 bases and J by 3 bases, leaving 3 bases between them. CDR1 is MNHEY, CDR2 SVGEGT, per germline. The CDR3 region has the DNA TGTGCCAGCAGTTTAGACACCGGGGAGCTGTTTTTT. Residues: CASSLDTGELFF.

The CDR3 spells CASTPMVRGPLEAFF. CDR3 nucleotides: TGTGCCAGTACCCCCATGGTCAGGGGGCCGCTTGAAGCTTTCTTT. The rearrangement uses TRBV19 and TRBJ1-1; 8 bases line up with TRBD1. CDR3 length equals 15 residues. CDR1 and CDR2 from the germline V gene are LNHDA and SQIVND (reference sequence). V shed 7 bases, J shed 7 bases, and the junction held 14 bases outside the gene matches.

The CDR3 sequence: CASSNLRTGRDYGYTF. The CDR3 coding sequence is TGTGCCAGCAGTAATCTTCGGACAGGGCGGGACTATGGCTACACCTTC. J is TRBJ1-2 and V is TRBV28; 8 positions agree with TRBD1. The junction had 11 bases not matched to a gene; V was cut back by 5 bases and J by 3 bases. The germline V gene has CDR1 MDHEN and CDR2 SYDVKM. The CDR3 contains 16 residues.

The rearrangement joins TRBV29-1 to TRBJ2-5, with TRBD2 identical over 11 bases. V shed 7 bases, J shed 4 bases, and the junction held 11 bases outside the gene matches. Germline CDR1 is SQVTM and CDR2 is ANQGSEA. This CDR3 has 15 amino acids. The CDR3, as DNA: TGCAGCGCCCAACCGCTAGCGGGAGGAAGAGAGACCCAGTACTTC. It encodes CSAQPLAGGRETQYF.

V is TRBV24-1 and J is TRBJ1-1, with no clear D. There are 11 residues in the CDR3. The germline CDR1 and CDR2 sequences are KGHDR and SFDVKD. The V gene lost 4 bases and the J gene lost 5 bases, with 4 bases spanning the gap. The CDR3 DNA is TGTGCCACCAGTGAGGGGACTGAAGCTTTCTTT. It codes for CATSEGTEAFF.

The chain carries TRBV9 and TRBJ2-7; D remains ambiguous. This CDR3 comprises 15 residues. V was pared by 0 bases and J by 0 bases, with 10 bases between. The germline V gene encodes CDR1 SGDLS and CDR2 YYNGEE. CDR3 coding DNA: TGTGCCAGCAGCGTAGGTCCCGCAGGCTCCTACGAGCAGTACTTC. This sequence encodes CASSVGPAGSYEQYF.

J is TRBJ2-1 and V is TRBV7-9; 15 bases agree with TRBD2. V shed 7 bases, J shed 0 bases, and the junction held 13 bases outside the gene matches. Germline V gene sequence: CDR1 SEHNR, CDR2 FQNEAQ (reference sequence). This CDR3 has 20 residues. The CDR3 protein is CASTRGLAGGLTSSYNEQFF. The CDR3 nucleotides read TGTGCCAGCACCCGGGGACTAGCGGGAGGACTTACAAGCTCCTACAATGAGCAGTTCTTC.

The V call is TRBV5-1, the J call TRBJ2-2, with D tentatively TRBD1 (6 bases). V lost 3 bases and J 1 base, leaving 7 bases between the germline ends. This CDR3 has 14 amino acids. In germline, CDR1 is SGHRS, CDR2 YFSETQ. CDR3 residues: CASSSTGNTGELFF. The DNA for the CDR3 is TGCGCCAGCAGCTCGACAGGGAACACCGGGGAGCTGTTTTTT.

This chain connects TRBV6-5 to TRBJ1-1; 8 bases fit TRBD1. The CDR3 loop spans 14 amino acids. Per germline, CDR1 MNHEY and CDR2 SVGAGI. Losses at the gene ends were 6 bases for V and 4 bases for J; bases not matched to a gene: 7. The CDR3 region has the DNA TGTGCCAGCAGAACCGACAGGGGAGGCACTGAAGCTTTCTTT. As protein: CASRTDRGGTEAFF.

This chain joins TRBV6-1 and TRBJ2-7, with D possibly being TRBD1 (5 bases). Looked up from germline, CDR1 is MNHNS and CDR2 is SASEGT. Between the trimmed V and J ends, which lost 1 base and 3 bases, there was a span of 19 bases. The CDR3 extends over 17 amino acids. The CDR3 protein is CASSEVVRVLVGYEQYF. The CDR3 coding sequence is TGTGCCAGCAGTGAAGTGGTCAGGGTCCTGGTGGGCTACGAGCAGTACTTC.